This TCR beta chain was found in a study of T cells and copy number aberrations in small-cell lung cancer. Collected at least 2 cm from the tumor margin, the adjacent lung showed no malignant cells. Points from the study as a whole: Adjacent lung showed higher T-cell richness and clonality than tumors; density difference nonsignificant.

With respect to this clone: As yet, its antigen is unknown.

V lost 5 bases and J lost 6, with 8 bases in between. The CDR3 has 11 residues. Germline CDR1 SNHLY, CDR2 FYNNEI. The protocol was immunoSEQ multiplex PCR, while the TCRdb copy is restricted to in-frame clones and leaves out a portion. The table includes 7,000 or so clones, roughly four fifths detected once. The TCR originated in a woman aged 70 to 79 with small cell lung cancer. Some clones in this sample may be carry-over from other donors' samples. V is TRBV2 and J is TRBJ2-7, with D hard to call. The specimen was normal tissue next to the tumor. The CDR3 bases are TGTGCCAGCAGTTCGGGTTCCGAGCAGTACTTC. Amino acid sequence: CASSSGSEQYF. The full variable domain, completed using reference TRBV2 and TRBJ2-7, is EPEVTQTPSHQVTQMGQEVILRCVPISNHLYFYWYRQILGQKVEFLVSFYNNEISEKSEIFDDQFSVERPDGSNFTLKIRSTKLEDSAMYFCASSSGSEQYFGPGTRLTVT.